This T cell receptor (beta chain) derives from a study of blood T cells in healthy people across ages. CDR1 and CDR2 (germline): MGHDK, SYGVNS. V dropped 6 bases and J dropped 11; count of bases not matched to a gene: 8. This CDR3 region has 12 residues. A J-beta primer mix and a sample-barcoded 5' primer were used in a second PCR of roughly 6 to 12 cycles. TCRdb used MiXCR to reprocess the 5' RACE reads, holding one entry per CDR3 protein. The repertoire holds roughly 800,000 distinct CDR3 sequences, with roughly 34% as singletons. The sample comprised blood. The chain is built from TRBV25-1 and TRBJ1-1; 8 bases map to TRBD1. This sequence originates from a man younger than 35 in good health. The DNA for the CDR3 is TGTGCCAGCAGGAATGACAGGGGTAAGGCTTTCTTT. This codes for CASRNDRGKAFF.